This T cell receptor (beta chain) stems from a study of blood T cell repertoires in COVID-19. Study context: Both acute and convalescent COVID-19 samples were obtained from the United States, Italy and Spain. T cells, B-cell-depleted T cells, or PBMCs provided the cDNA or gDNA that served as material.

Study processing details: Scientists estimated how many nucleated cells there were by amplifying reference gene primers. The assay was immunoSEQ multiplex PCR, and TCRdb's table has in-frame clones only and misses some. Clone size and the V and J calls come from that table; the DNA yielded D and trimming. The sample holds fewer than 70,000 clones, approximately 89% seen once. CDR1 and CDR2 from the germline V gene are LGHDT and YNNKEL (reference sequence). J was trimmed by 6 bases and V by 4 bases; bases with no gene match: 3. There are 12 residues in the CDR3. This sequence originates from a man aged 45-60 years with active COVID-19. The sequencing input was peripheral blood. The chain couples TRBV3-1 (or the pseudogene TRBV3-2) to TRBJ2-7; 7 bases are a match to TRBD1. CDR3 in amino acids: CASSPNRGEQYF. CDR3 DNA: TGTGCCAGCAGCCCGAACAGGGGCGAGCAGTACTTC.